What follows are 6 T cell receptor beta chains derived from one specimen sequenced in a study of molecular identifiers for immune sequencing clone quantification. Via MiXCR, TCRdb re-called the PCR reads, giving one row per CDR3 protein. This sample carries some 650,000 distinct CDR3 sequences, about 20% of them seen once, and the ten largest clones take roughly 0.85%. Sequenced material: naive CD8+ T cells from blood, with Jurkat cell RNA spiked in. The subset: FACS-sorted CD8+CD4-CCR7+CD45RA+ naive T cells. The origin of the receptors is a human donor in good health. Some libraries in this study had Jurkat cell RNA spiked in.

CDR3 coding DNA: TGTGCCAGCAGTTACTTAGCGGGAAGCTCCTACGAGCAGTACTTC. Translated: CASSYLAGSSYEQYF. This chain connects TRBV28 to TRBJ2-7; TRBD2 matches 8 bases. The V and J ends lost 4 bases and 0 bases, in that order; junction bases with no gene match: 5. Germline-derived CDR1 and CDR2 are MDHEN and SYDVKM. This CDR3 is built from 15 residues.

There are many counts of this clonotype. The chain couples TRBV29-1 to TRBJ2-2; D possibly corresponds to TRBD2 (6 bases). The germline CDR1 and CDR2 sequences are SQVTM and ANQGSEA. Trimming pared 0 bases from V and 0 bases from J, leaving 11 bases between. The CDR3 loop spans 16 amino acids. This CDR3 reads CSVEDWEDANTGELFF. The DNA of the CDR3 is TGCAGCGTTGAAGATTGGGAGGACGCGAACACCGGGGAGCTGTTTTTT.

About this clonotype: A junction end diverges from the germline sequence, so it may reflect a read error. The chain joins TRBV20-1 to TRBJ1-6; D unclear. In germline, CDR1 is DFQATT, CDR2 SNEGSKA (reference sequence). The CDR3 extends over 17 amino acids. The CDR3 nucleotides are TGCAGTGCTGGAGATCGCGCCGGCCCCCTATATAATTCACCCCTCCACTTT. Encoded protein: CSAGDRAGPLYNSPLHF.

On this clonotype itself: The junction shows a germline mismatch at one end, possibly a read error. The gene calls are TRBV19 and TRBJ2-1, with 9 positions matching TRBD2. Germline assignment: CDR1 LNHDA and CDR2 SQIVND (reference sequence). The CDR3 loop spans 15 amino acids. Written as DNA, the CDR3 is TGTGCCGGTAGTATAGGCCTTAGCGGGAGTAATGAGCAGTTCTTC. This sequence encodes CAGSIGLSGSNEQFF.

This clonotype was counted ten times or more. The gene calls are TRBV6-2 or TRBV6-3 and TRBJ2-7; 8 bases match TRBD2. This CDR3 has 14 residues. Germline CDR1 MNHEY, CDR2 SVGEGT. The J segment lost 7 bases and the V segment lost 5 bases, leaving 10 bases of the junction unmatched. DNA of the CDR3: TGTGCCAGCAGTCCCGGCGGGAGGTCGGGGGAGCAGTACTTC. Translating gives CASSPGGRSGEQYF.

This clonotype was detected many times. Mismatch with germline at one junction end may stem from a read error. J is TRBJ1-1 and V is TRBV27; a possible D gene is TRBD1 (5 bases). Germline CDR1 MNHEY, CDR2 SMNVEV (reference sequence). CDR3 length equals 15 residues. This CDR3 reads CASSLSGGGGTEAFF. The CDR3 bases are TGTGCCAGCAGCTTATCGGGCGGGGGAGGCACTGAAGCTTTCTTT.